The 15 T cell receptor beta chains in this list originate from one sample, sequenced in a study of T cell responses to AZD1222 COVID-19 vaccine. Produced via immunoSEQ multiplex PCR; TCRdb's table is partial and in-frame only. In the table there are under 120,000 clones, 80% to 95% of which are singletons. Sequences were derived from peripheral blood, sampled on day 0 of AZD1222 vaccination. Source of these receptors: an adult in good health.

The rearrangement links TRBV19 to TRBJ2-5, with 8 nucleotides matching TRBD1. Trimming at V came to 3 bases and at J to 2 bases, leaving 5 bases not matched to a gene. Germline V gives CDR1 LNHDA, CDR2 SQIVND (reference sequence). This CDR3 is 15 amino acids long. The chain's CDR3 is CASSITGGRQETQYF. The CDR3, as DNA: TGTGCCAGTAGTATCACAGGGGGTAGACAAGAGACCCAGTACTTC.

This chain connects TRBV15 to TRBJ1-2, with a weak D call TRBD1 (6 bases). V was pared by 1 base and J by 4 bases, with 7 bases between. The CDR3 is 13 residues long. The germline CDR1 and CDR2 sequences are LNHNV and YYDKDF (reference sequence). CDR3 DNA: TGTGCCACCAGCAGAGCGGACAGCTATGGCTACACCTTC. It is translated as CATSRADSYGYTF. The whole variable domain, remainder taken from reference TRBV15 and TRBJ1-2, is DAMVIQNPRYQVTQFGKPVTLSCSQTLNHNVMYWYQQKSSQAPKLLFHYYDKDFNNEADTPDNFQSRRPNTSFCFLDIRSPGLGDTAMYLCATSRADSYGYTFGSGTRLTVV.

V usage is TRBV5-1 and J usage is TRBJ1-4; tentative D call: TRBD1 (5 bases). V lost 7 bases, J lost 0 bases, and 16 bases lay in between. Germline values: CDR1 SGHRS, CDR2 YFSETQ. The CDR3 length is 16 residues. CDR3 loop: CASRGEGGTTNEKLFF. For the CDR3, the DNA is TGCGCCAGCCGAGGGGAGGGTGGGACAACTAATGAAAAACTGTTTTTT. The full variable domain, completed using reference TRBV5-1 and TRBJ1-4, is KAGVTQTPRYLIKTRGQQVTLSCSPISGHRSVSWYQQTPGQGLQFLFEYFSETQRNKGNFPGRFSGRQFSNSRSEMNVSTLELGDSALYLCASRGEGGTTNEKLFFGSGTQLSVL.

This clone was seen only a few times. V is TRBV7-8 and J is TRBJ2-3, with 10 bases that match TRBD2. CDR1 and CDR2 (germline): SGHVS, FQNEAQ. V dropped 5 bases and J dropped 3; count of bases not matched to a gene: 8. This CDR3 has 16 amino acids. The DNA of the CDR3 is TGTGCCAGCAGCCCGCTAGCGGGAGCGGGAACAGATACGCAGTATTTT. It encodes CASSPLAGAGTDTQYF. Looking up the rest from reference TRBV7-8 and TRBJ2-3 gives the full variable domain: GAGVSQSPRYKVAKRGQDVALRCDPISGHVSLFWYQQALGQGPEFLTYFQNEAQLDKSGLPSDRFFAERPEGSVSTLKIQRTQQEDSAVYLCASSPLAGAGTDTQYFGPGTRLTVL.

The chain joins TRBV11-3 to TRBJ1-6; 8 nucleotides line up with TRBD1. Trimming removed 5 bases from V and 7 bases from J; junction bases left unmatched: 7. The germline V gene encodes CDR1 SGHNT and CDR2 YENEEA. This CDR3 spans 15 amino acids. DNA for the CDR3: TGTGCCAGCAGCACCAGGGGGCCTGGGAATTCACCCCTCCACTTT. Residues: CASSTRGPGNSPLHF.

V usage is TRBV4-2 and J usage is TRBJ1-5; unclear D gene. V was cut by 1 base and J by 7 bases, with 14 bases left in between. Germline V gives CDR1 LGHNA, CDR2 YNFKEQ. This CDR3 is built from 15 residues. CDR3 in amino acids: CASSQGAGLGQPQHF. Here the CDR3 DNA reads TGTGCCAGCAGCCAAGGCGCCGGCCTGGGGCAGCCCCAGCATTTT.

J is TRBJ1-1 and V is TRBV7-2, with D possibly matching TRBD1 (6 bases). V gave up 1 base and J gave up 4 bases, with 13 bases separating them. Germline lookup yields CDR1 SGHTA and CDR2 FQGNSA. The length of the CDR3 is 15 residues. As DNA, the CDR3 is TGTGCCAGCAGCTTAGAGGCCAGGGGCGGCACTGAAGCTTTCTTT. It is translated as CASSLEARGGTEAFF.

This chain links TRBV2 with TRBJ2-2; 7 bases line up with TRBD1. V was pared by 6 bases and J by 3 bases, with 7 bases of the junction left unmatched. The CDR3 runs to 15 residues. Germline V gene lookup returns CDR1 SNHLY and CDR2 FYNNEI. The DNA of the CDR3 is TGTGCCAGCAGAGAGACAGGGTGGGACACCGGGGAGCTGTTTTTT. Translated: CASRETGWDTGELFF.

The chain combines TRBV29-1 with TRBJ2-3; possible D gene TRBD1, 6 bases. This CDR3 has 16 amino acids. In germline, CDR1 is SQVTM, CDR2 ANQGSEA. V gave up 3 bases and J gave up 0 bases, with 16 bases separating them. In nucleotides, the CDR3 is TGCAGCGTTGATTCAGGCAGGGGCGCTAGCACAGATACGCAGTATTTT. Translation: CSVDSGRGASTDTQYF.

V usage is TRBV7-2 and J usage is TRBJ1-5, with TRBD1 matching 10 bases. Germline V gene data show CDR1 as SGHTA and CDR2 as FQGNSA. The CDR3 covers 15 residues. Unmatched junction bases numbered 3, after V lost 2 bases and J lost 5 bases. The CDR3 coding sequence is TGTGCCAGCAGCTTATCCGGGACAGGGGATCAGCCCCAGCATTTT. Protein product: CASSLSGTGDQPQHF.

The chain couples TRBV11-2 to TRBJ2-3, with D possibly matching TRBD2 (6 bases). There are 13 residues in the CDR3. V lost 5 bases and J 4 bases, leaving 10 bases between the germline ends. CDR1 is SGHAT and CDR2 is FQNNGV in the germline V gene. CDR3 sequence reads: CASSPRRADTQYF. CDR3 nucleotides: TGTGCCAGCAGCCCTAGGAGGGCAGATACGCAGTATTTT.

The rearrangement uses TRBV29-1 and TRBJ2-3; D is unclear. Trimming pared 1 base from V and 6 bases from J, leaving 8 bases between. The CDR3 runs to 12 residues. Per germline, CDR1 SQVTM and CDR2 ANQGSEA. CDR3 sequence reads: CSVEALPDTQYF. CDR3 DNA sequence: TGCAGCGTTGAAGCCCTCCCGGATACGCAGTATTTT.

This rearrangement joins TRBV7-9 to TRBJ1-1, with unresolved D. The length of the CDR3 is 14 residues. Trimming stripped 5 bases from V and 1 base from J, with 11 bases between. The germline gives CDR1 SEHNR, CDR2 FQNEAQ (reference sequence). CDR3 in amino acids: CASSLGRANTEAFF. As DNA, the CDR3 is TGTGCCAGCAGCCTTGGACGGGCGAACACTGAAGCTTTCTTT. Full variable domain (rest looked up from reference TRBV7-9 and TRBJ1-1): DTGVSQNPRHKITKRGQNVTFRCDPISEHNRLYWYRQTLGQGPEFLTYFQNEAQLEKSRLLSDRFSAERPKGSFSTLEIQRTEQGDSAMYLCASSLGRANTEAFFGQGTRLTVV.

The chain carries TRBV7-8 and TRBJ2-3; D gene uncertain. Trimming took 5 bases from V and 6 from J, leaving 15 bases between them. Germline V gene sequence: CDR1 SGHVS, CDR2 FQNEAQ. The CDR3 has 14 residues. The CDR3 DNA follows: TGTGCCAGCAGCACGAACCAGCGACCCGATACGCAGTATTTT. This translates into CASSTNQRPDTQYF.

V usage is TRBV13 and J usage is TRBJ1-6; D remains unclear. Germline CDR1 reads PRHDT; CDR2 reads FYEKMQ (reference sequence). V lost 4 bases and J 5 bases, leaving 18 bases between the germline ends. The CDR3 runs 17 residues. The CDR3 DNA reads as TGTGCCAGCAGCTCCGGGTACAGAATCACAAATAATTCACCCCTCCACTTT. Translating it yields CASSSGYRITNNSPLHF.